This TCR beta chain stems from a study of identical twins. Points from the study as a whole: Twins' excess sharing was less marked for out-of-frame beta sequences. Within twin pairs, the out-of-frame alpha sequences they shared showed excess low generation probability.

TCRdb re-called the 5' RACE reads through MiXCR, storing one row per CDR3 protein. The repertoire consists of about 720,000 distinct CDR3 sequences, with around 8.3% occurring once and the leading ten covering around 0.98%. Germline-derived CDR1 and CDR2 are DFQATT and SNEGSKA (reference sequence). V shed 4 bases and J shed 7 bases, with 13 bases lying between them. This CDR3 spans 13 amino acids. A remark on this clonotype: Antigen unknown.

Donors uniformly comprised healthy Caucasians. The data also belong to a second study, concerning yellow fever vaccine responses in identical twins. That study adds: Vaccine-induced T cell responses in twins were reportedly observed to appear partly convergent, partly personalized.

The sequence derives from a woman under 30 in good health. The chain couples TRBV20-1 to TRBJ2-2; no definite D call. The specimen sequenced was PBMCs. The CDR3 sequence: CSAKRSSGGELFF. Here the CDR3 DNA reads TGCAGTGCTAAACGCTCATCTGGCGGGGAGCTGTTTTTT.